Below, 12 T cell receptor beta chains from the same sample are listed, as sequenced in a study of response to subunit inactivated influenza vaccine. TCRdb reprocessed the RT-PCR reads with MiXCR, giving one entry per CDR3 protein. This table holds hundreds of thousands of distinct CDR3 sequences, roughly 13% found once. The sample in question was PBMCs from blood, obtained roughly 2 weeks before vaccination. These receptors were taken from a man in his forties or fifties who received an inactivated influenza vaccine.

The sample holds many counts of this clonotype. The chain links TRBV29-1 to TRBJ2-1, with TRBD2 as a possible D gene (5 bases). With 3 bases removed from V and 8 bases from J, the gap between germline ends came to 23 bases. This CDR3 has 16 residues. The germline V gene has CDR1 SQVTM and CDR2 ANQGSEA. CDR3 in DNA: TGCAGCGTTGATTTGACCATCCCTGCACGGGAATATGAGCAGTTCTTC. It codes for CSVDLTIPAREYEQFF.

The chain has TRBV5-1 and TRBJ2-5; possible D gene TRBD1, 6 bases. V lost 3 bases and J lost 4, with 16 bases in between. This CDR3 is 15 amino acids long. The germline V gene has CDR1 SGHRS and CDR2 YFSETQ. In DNA form, the CDR3 reads TGCGCCAGCAGCTCCACAGGGTTCCTAGGAGAGACCCAGTACTTC. Translated, it gives CASSSTGFLGETQYF.

This clonotype was detected a few times. This rearrangement joins TRBV6-6 to TRBJ2-3; TRBD2 matches at 15 bases. CDR1 and CDR2 (germline): MNHNY, SVGAGI (reference sequence). With V trimmed by 4 bases and J by 6 bases, 5 bases remained unmatched. This CDR3 region has 16 residues. The CDR3 DNA reads as TGTGCCAGCAGTTGGGGGACTAGCGGGAGGTGGGATACGCAGTATTTT. It yields the protein CASSWGTSGRWDTQYF.

The chain recombines TRBV5-1 with TRBJ2-7; 8 bases match TRBD1. The V gene's germline CDR1 is SGHRS and CDR2 YFSETQ. V was clipped by 4 bases and J by 2 bases; unmatched bases: 5. The CDR3 is 14 amino acids. The CDR3 region is CASSPWTGTYEQYF. CDR3 sequence (DNA): TGCGCCAGCAGCCCCTGGACAGGGACCTACGAGCAGTACTTC. Using reference TRBV5-1 and TRBJ2-7 for the parts outside the CDR3, the full variable domain is KAGVTQTPRYLIKTRGQQVTLSCSPISGHRSVSWYQQTPGQGLQFLFEYFSETQRNKGNFPGRFSGRQFSNSRSEMNVSTLELGDSALYLCASSPWTGTYEQYFGPGTRLTVT.

In this sample, this clonotype turned up a few times. The V gene is TRBV9, the J gene TRBJ2-1; the D is unclear. The length of the CDR3 is 14 residues. Trimming cost V 9 bases and J 8 bases, with 21 bases left between them. Germline-derived CDR1 and CDR2 are SGDLS and YYNGEE. The CDR3 protein is CAISLRRRWDEQFF. As DNA, the CDR3 is TGTGCCATCAGTTTGCGAAGGAGATGGGATGAGCAGTTCTTC.

In its sample, this clonotype was seen a few times. This chain connects TRBV20-1 to TRBJ2-7; 11 bases line up with TRBD2. Unmatched junction bases numbered 6, after V lost 2 bases and J lost 6 bases. CDR1 is DFQATT, CDR2 SNEGSKA, per germline (reference sequence). This CDR3 is 14 amino acids long. The CDR3 reads CSARRASGRSEQYF. In nucleotides, the CDR3 is TGCAGTGCTAGACGGGCTAGCGGGAGGAGCGAGCAGTACTTC.

The V call is TRBV12-3 or TRBV12-4, the J call TRBJ2-1; 11 nucleotides agree with TRBD2. Trimming at V came to 7 bases and at J to 6 bases, leaving 20 bases not matched to a gene. The CDR3 length is 19 residues. CDR3 coding DNA: TGTGCCAGCACCCCGGGAGGTCTAGCGGGGGGATCCAACCCCAATGAGCAGTTCTTC. Protein sequence: CASTPGGLAGGSNPNEQFF.

Only a few counts were recorded for this clonotype. The chain couples TRBV11-1 to TRBJ2-7, with TRBD2 identical over 9 bases. Germline CDR1 SGHAT, CDR2 FQDESV (reference sequence). This CDR3 spans 17 amino acids. V gave up 5 bases and J gave up 6 bases; unmatched junction bases: 17. The CDR3 reads CASSPAGGAGGLSEQYF. In DNA, the CDR3 is TGTGCCAGCAGCCCAGCCGGGGGTGCGGGAGGGCTCTCCGAGCAGTACTTC.

This clonotype was observed a handful of times. This chain joins TRBV12-3 or TRBV12-4 and TRBJ1-5; 7 nucleotides match TRBD1. The CDR3 extends over 14 amino acids. Trimming cost V 5 bases and J 6 bases; bases outside gene matches: 7. CDR3 residues: CASSPYRGSQPQHF. The DNA for the CDR3 is TGTGCCAGCAGTCCCTACAGGGGAAGTCAGCCCCAGCATTTT.

The gene calls are TRBV4-3 and TRBJ2-2; weak D call: TRBD1 (6 bases). The V gene's germline CDR1 is LGHNA and CDR2 YSLEER. The CDR3 extends over 16 amino acids. V gave up 3 bases and J gave up 3 bases, with 14 bases separating them. CDR3 in amino acids: CASSQDRPRDTGELFF. Written as DNA, the CDR3 is TGCGCCAGCAGCCAGGACAGACCGCGAGACACCGGGGAGCTGTTTTTT.

This clonotype occurred a few times. V and J are TRBV5-1 and TRBJ2-4; D gene unclear. Germline V lookup: CDR1 SGHRS, CDR2 YFSETQ. This CDR3 comprises 14 residues. Trimming cost V 0 bases and J 5 bases, with 9 bases left between them. The CDR3 here is CASSLVGPQNIQYF. The CDR3 nucleotides are TGCGCCAGCAGCTTGGTAGGCCCTCAAAACATTCAGTACTTC.

J is TRBJ2-3 and V is TRBV10-3; 8 nucleotides match TRBD2. CDR3 length: 14 amino acids. Germline V CDR1 and CDR2: ENHRY, SYGVKD. After removal of 6 bases from V and 14 bases from J, the junction contained 16 bases not matched to a gene. CDR3 sequence: CAIRRDSGEKRWYF. CDR3 nucleotide sequence: TGTGCCATCAGGAGGGATAGCGGGGAGAAAAGGTGGTATTTT.